The 14 T cell receptor beta chains presented below share a single source sample, sequenced in a study of human T cells and chemical hapten exposure. Noted time point: patch test 1, 2 weeks after DPC sensitization. Treatment here: therapeutic diphenylcyclopropenone sensitization with weekly scalp DPC. TCRdb processed the RACE reads anew with MiXCR; each CDR3 protein has one entry. The table has roughly 200,000 distinct CDR3 sequences, around 24% seen once. The sequencing here drew on whole blood, taken in connection with sensitization to the hapten diphenylcyclopropenone (DPC). These receptors were collected from a woman between 50 and 59 years old with alopecia areata. Some clones in this sample may be carry-over from other donors' samples.

V usage is TRBV2 and J usage is TRBJ2-7; TRBD1 is a possible D gene (7 bases). Trimming shortened V by 9 bases and J by 2 bases, and 17 bases separated the two germline ends. Germline assignment: CDR1 SNHLY and CDR2 FYNNEI. This CDR3 has 14 residues. CDR3 DNA: TGTGCCAGTTCCAACAGGGGACTCACCTACGAGCAGTACTTC. Translation: CASSNRGLTYEQYF.

Comment on this clonotype: One junction end does not reproduce the germline sequence, and a read error may be involved. The V and J genes are TRBV20-1 and TRBJ2-7; D possibly corresponds to TRBD1 (5 bases). Looked up from germline, CDR1 is DFQATT and CDR2 is SNEGSKA (reference sequence). The CDR3 is 15 residues long. The CDR3 bases are TGCAGTGCTCGGTTATACAGGTTTGCGTCCTACGGGCAGTACTTC. Protein sequence: CSARLYRFASYGQYF.

This clonotype has just a few counts. The V gene is TRBV7-9, the J gene TRBJ2-2; D gene ambiguous. Germline V CDR1 and CDR2: SEHNR, FQNEAQ (reference sequence). Trimming stripped 5 bases from V and 6 bases from J, with 7 bases between. The CDR3 is made up of 12 amino acids. The CDR3 loop is CASSRQPGELFF. The DNA for the CDR3 is TGTGCCAGCAGCCGGCAACCCGGGGAGCTGTTTTTT.

This clonotype showed up many times. The V gene is TRBV7-9, the J gene TRBJ2-5; unclear D gene. The CDR3 totals 12 residues. Trimming took 3 bases from V and 1 from J, leaving 3 bases between them. The germline V gene has CDR1 SEHNR and CDR2 FQNEAQ (reference sequence). The CDR3 DNA reads as TGTGCCAGCAGCTTGCCCCAAGAGACCCAGTACTTC. Translated, it gives CASSLPQETQYF.

This clonotype occurred many times. V is TRBV7-9 and J is TRBJ2-1; unclear D gene. V lost 5 bases and J 14 bases, leaving 16 bases between the germline ends. This CDR3 has 12 residues. Germline V gene data show CDR1 as SEHNR and CDR2 as FQNEAQ (reference sequence). CDR3 coding DNA: TGTGCCAGCAGCCCCGACTCCCTCCTTAAGTTCTTC. This codes for CASSPDSLLKFF.

The rearrangement uses TRBV4-2 and TRBJ1-2; D uncertain. Trimming left V 3 bases short and J 1 base short, with 0 bases between. Germline V gives CDR1 LGHNA, CDR2 YNFKEQ. This CDR3 region has 11 residues. In nucleotides, the CDR3 is TGTGCCAGCAGCCATAACTATGGCTACACCTTC. It translates to CASSHNYGYTF.

The table lists this clonotype with a few counts. The rearrangement uses TRBV15 and TRBJ2-1; no clear D. CDR3 size: 15 residues. CDR1 LNHNV and CDR2 YYDKDF come from the germline V gene (reference sequence). Trimming cost V 1 base and J 10 bases, with 17 bases left between them. In nucleotides, the CDR3 is TGTGCCACCAGCAGAGGAAGTCTCGGAGCTCTGGAGCAGTTCTTC. This translates into CATSRGSLGALEQFF. Combining the CDR3 with reference TRBV15 and TRBJ2-1 gives the whole variable domain DAMVIQNPRYQVTQFGKPVTLSCSQTLNHNVMYWYQQKSSQAPKLLFHYYDKDFNNEADTPDNFQSRRPNTSFCFLDIRSPGLGDTAMYLCATSRGSLGALEQFFGPGTRLTVL.

The rearrangement joins TRBV29-1 to TRBJ1-1, with a possible D match to TRBD1 (6 bases). The CDR3 is 14 residues long. Germline CDR1 is SQVTM and CDR2 is ANQGSEA. The V end was cut by 6 bases, the J end by 3 bases, with 17 bases between. The CDR3 nucleotides are TGCAGCGTGGCCCCGGGGGGCAGGTACACTGAAGCTTTCTTT. Its protein is CSVAPGGRYTEAFF.

This chain joins TRBV6-6 and TRBJ2-3, with D unresolved. Trimming removed 4 bases at V and 4 bases at J, with 6 bases between. Germline V gene lookup returns CDR1 MNHNY and CDR2 SVGAGI (reference sequence). The CDR3 runs to 12 residues. The CDR3 region has the DNA TGTGCCAGCAGTTTTCTGTCAGATACGCAGTATTTT. Its protein is CASSFLSDTQYF.

This clonotype was counted only a few times. This chain joins TRBV2 and TRBJ1-2, with TRBD1 matching over 11 bases. Germline loops: CDR1 SNHLY, CDR2 FYNNEI. The J segment lost 7 bases and the V segment lost 11 bases, leaving 12 bases of the junction unmatched. This CDR3 spans 14 amino acids. The CDR3 sequence: CAGTPWTGGSGYTF. CDR3 DNA: TGTGCCGGAACCCCTTGGACAGGGGGCAGTGGCTACACCTTC.

In this sample, this clonotype turned up a few times. This chain connects TRBV5-1 to TRBJ2-3; D is possibly TRBD1 (7 bases). The CDR3 has 14 residues. Germline V CDR1 and CDR2: SGHRS, YFSETQ. Trimming shortened V by 1 base and J by 6 bases, and 12 bases separated the two germline ends. In DNA, the CDR3 is TGCGCCAGCAGCTTGTATGCGGGACAGGATACGCAGTATTTT. Translated, it gives CASSLYAGQDTQYF.

This clonotype was seen just once. The chain uses TRBV20-1 and TRBJ2-4, with D uncertain. Trimming took off 3 bases at V and 3 bases at J, with 15 bases between the two ends. CDR1 DFQATT and CDR2 SNEGSKA come from the germline V gene (reference sequence). CDR3 length: 15 amino acids. The CDR3 DNA follows: TGCAGTGCTAGGGGCCCGACTCTTCTCAAAAACATTCAGTACTTC. It yields the protein CSARGPTLLKNIQYF.

This chain joins TRBV27 and TRBJ2-3; D not resolved. This CDR3 is built from 14 residues. From germline, CDR1 is MNHEY and CDR2 SMNVEV (reference sequence). Trimming took off 10 bases at V and 5 bases at J, with 19 bases between the two ends. The CDR3 reads CATRLERWGDTQYF. CDR3 in DNA: TGTGCCACCCGGTTGGAGAGGTGGGGAGATACGCAGTATTTT.

V usage is TRBV20-1 and J usage is TRBJ2-3; the match to TRBD2 covers 10 bases. Germline assignment: CDR1 DFQATT and CDR2 SNEGSKA (reference sequence). V lost 2 bases and J lost 2; bases outside the gene matches: 7. The CDR3 length is 16 residues. The CDR3 sequence: CSARPLLAGHTDTQYF. CDR3 nucleotide sequence: TGCAGTGCTAGACCGTTACTAGCGGGGCACACAGATACGCAGTATTTT.